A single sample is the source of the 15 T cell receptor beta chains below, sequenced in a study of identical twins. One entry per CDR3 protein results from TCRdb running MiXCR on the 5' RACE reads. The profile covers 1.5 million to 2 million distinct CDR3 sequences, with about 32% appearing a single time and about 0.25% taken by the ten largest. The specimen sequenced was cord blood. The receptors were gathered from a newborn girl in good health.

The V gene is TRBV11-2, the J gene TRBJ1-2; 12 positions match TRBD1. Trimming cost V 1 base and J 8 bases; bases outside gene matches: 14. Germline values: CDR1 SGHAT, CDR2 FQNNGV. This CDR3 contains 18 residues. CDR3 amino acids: CASSLASGTGGKYKGYTF. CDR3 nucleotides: TGTGCCAGCAGCTTAGCCTCCGGGACAGGGGGCAAGTATAAAGGCTACACCTTC.

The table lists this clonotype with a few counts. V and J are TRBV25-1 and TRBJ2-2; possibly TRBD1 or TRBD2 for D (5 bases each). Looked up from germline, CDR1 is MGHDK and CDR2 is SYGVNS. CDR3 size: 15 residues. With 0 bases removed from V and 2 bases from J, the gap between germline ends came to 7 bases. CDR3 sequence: CASSEYRDNTGELFF. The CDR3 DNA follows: TGTGCCAGCAGTGAATATAGGGACAACACCGGGGAGCTGTTTTTT. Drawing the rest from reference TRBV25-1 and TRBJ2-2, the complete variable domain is EADIYQTPRYLVIGTGKKITLECSQTMGHDKMYWYQQDPGMELHLIHYSYGVNSTEKGDLSSESTVSRIRTEHFPLTLESARPSHTSQYLCASSEYRDNTGELFFGEGSRLTVL.

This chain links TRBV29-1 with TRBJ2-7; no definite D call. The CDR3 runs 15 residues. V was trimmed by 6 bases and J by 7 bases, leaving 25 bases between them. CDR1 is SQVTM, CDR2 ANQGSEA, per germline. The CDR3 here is CSVDRYTLPYNEQYF. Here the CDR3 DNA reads TGCAGCGTAGATAGATACACCCTTCCCTACAATGAGCAGTACTTC.

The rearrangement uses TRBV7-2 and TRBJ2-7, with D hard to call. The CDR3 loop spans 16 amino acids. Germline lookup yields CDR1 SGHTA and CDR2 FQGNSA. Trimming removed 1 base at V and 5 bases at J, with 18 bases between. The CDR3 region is CASSLVRVRSRDEQYF. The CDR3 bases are TGTGCCAGCAGCTTAGTTCGTGTACGCAGTAGGGACGAGCAGTACTTC. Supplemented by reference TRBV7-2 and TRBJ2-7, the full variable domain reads GAGVSQSPSNKVTEKGKDVELRCDPISGHTALYWYRQSLGQGLEFLIYFQGNSAPDKSGLPSDRFSAERTGGSVSTLTIQRTQQEDSAVYLCASSLVRVRSRDEQYFGPGTRLTVT.

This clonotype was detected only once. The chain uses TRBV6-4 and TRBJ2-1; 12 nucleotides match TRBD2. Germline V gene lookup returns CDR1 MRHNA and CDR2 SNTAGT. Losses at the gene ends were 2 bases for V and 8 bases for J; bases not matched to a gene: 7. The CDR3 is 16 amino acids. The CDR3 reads CASSDLAGGPKDEQFF. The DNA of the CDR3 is TGTGCCAGCAGTGACCTAGCGGGAGGGCCAAAGGATGAGCAGTTCTTC.

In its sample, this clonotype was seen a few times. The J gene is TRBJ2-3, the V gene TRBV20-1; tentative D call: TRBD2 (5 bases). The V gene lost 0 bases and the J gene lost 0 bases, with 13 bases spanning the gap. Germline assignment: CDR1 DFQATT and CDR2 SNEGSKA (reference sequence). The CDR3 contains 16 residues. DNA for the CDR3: TGCAGTGCTAGAGATAACGAGCGGTCTAGCACAGATACGCAGTATTTT. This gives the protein CSARDNERSSTDTQYF.

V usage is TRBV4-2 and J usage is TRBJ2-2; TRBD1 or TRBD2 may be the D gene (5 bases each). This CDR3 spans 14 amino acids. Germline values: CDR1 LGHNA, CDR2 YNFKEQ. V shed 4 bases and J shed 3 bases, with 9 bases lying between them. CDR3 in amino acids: CASSRDLYTGELFF. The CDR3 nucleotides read TGTGCCAGCAGCCGGGACCTTTACACCGGGGAGCTGTTTTTT.

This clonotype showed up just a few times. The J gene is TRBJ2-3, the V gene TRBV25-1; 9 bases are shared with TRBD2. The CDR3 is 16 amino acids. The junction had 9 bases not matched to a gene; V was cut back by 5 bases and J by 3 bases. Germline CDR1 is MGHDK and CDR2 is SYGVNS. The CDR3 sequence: CASSRPEREDTDTQYF. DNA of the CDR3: TGTGCCAGCAGTAGGCCCGAGCGGGAGGATACAGATACGCAGTATTTT.

This CDR3 is CATSGQVGHGASSYNEQFF. The CDR3 DNA is TGTGCCACCAGCGGGCAGGTAGGGCACGGGGCTAGCTCCTACAATGAGCAGTTCTTC. The chain is built from TRBV24-1 and TRBJ2-1; D may be TRBD1 or TRBD2 (5 bases each). V dropped 7 bases and J dropped 0 bases, with 24 bases sitting between them. The length of the CDR3 is 19 residues. CDR1 and CDR2 from the germline V gene are KGHDR and SFDVKD.

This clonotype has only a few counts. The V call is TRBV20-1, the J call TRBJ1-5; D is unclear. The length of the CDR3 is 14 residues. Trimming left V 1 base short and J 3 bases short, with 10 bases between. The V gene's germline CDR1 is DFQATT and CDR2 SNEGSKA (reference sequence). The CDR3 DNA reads TGCAGTGCTAGAGCAAGAAGTTCCAATCAGCCCCAGCATTTT. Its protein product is CSARARSSNQPQHF.

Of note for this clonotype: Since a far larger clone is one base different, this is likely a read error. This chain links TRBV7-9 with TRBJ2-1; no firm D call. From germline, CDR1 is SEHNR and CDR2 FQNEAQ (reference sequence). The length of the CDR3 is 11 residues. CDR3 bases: TGTGTCAGCAGCTCTAACAATGAGCAGTTCTTC. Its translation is CVSSSNNEQFF.

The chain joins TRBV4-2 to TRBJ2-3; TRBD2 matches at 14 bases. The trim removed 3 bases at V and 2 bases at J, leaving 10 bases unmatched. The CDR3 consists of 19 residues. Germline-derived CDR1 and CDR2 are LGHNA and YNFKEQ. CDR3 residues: CASSHGGLAGGLHTDTQYF. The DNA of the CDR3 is TGTGCCAGCAGCCACGGAGGACTAGCGGGGGGTCTCCACACAGATACGCAGTATTTT.

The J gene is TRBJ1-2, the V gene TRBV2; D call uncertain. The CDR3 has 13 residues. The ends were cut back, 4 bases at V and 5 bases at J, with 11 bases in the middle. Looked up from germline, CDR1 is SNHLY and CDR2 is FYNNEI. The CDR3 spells CASSATRVYGYTF. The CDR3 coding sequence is TGTGCCAGCAGTGCGACAAGGGTGTATGGCTACACCTTC.

The CDR3 DNA reads TGTGCCAGCAGCCAGGAGCCGATGACCCAGTACTTC. It encodes CASSQEPMTQYF. The V call is TRBV3-1, the J call TRBJ2-5; the D is unclear. CDR1 is LGHDT and CDR2 is YNNKEL in the germline V gene (reference sequence). The germline V and J ends were trimmed by 3 bases and 7 bases, with 9 bases remaining between them. The CDR3 has 12 amino acids.

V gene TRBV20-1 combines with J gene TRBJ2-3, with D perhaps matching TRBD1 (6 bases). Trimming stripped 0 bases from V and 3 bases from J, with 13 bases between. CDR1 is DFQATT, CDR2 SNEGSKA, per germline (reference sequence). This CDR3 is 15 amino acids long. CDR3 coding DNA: TGCAGTGCTAGAGATGCCCAGGGGTTAACAGATACGCAGTATTTT. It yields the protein CSARDAQGLTDTQYF.